This entry features one T cell receptor beta chain sequence. Methods used by the authors: For nucleated cells, counts were estimated from reference gene primer amplification. Method: immunoSEQ multiplex PCR; TCRdb's copy keeps in-frame clones and lacks some. The V and J calls and the clone size are those of that table, but D and trimming were determined from the DNA. The repertoire holds some 100,000 clones, with 80% to 90% as singletons. This record comes from a study of blood T cell repertoires in COVID-19. About the research overall: The United States, Italy and Spain supplied acute and convalescent COVID-19 samples. Sources were T cells, B-cell-depleted T cells, or PBMCs; the material itself was cDNA or gDNA.

Germline CDR1 and CDR2: SGHDT and YYEEEE. V lost 0 bases, J lost 5 bases, and 11 bases lay in between. This CDR3 has 15 residues. The genes are TRBV5-6 and TRBJ2-2, with D perhaps matching TRBD2 (5 bases). The sequenced material came from peripheral blood. The TCR sequence derives from an elderly woman with active COVID-19. The CDR3 DNA reads TGTGCCAGCAGCTTGGGAGGGAGTCAGACCGGGGAGCTGTTTTTT. Its protein is CASSLGGSQTGELFF.